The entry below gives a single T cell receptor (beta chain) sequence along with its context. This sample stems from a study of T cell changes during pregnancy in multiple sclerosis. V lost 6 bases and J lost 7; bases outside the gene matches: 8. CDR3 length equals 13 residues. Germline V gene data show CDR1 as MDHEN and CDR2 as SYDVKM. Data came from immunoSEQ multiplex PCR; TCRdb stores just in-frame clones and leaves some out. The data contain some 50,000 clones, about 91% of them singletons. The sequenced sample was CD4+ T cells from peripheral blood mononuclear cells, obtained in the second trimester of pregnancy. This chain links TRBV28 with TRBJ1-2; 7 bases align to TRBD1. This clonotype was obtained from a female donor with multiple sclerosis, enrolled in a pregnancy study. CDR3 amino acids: CASSLDRDGGYTF. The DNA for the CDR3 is TGTGCCAGCAGCTTAGACAGGGATGGTGGCTACACCTTC.